The 15 T cell receptor beta chains in this list originate from one sample, sequenced in a study of shared clonotypes between healthy human individuals. The naive CD8 population came from CD45RO-negative cells selected for CCR7, without terminally differentiated effector memory CD45RA+ cells. Sequencing used immunoSEQ multiplex PCR; TCRdb keeps in-frame clones, though not all of them. The sample shows about 800,000 clones, roughly 96% of them seen only once. Source material: naive CD8+ T cells sorted from blood. The receptors were sampled from a man younger than 40 in good health.

The chain employs TRBV19 and TRBJ1-2; a weak D match, TRBD1 (5 bases). The CDR3 totals 16 residues. Trimming pared 5 bases from V and 2 bases from J, leaving 18 bases between. The germline V gene encodes CDR1 LNHDA and CDR2 SQIVND (reference sequence). In nucleotides, the CDR3 is TGTGCCAGTAGTCTGATGATGACAGCAGCCAACTATGGCTACACCTTC. Protein sequence: CASSLMMTAANYGYTF.

The J gene is TRBJ2-7, the V gene TRBV12-5, with D unresolved. Trimming left V 2 bases short and J 3 bases short, with 8 bases between. The CDR3 totals 13 residues. In germline, CDR1 is LGHNT, CDR2 FRNRAP. The CDR3 region is CASGLPPIYEQYF. The CDR3 DNA follows: TGTGCTAGTGGTTTGCCCCCTATCTACGAGCAGTACTTC.

The V call is TRBV5-8, the J call TRBJ1-4; a possible D gene is TRBD1 (5 bases). In germline, CDR1 is SGHTS, CDR2 YDEGEE. This CDR3 is built from 14 residues. Trimming stripped 4 bases from V and 6 bases from J, with 13 bases between. CDR3 sequence (DNA): TGTGCCAGCAGCCTGGCCGCGGGGGATGAAAAACTGTTTTTT. As protein: CASSLAAGDEKLFF.

This clone was counted a single time. The chain has TRBV6-4 and TRBJ2-1, with 9 bases aligning to TRBD2. Unmatched junction bases numbered 3, after V lost 0 bases and J lost 6 bases. The V gene's germline CDR1 is MRHNA and CDR2 SNTAGT. The CDR3 totals 15 residues. The CDR3 sequence is CASSDSSGRSNEQFF. CDR3 bases: TGTGCCAGCAGTGACTCCAGCGGGAGGAGCAATGAGCAGTTCTTC.

The V gene is TRBV27, the J gene TRBJ2-7; 8 bases are shared with TRBD2. Looked up from germline, CDR1 is MNHEY and CDR2 is SMNVEV (reference sequence). Losses at the gene ends were 5 bases for V and 0 bases for J; bases not matched to a gene: 6. The CDR3 has 15 amino acids. Here the CDR3 reads CASSPKSGGSYEQYF. DNA for the CDR3: TGTGCCAGCAGTCCCAAGAGCGGGGGCTCCTACGAGCAGTACTTC.

The gene calls are TRBV19 and TRBJ2-5; D is perhaps TRBD1 or TRBD2 (5 bases each). The CDR3 has 15 residues. Germline CDR1 LNHDA, CDR2 SQIVND (reference sequence). Between the trimmed V and J ends, which lost 5 bases and 5 bases, there was a span of 18 bases. CDR3 coding DNA: TGTGCCAGTAGTTCTCCGGGATCCTACAGGGAGACCCAGTACTTC. The encoded protein is CASSSPGSYRETQYF.

This clone was found once. V gene TRBV7-6 combines with J gene TRBJ1-2; the D gene is possibly TRBD1 (6 bases). The germline V and J ends were trimmed by 1 base and 6 bases, with 21 bases remaining between them. Germline V gene sequence: CDR1 SGHVS, CDR2 FNYEAQ. This CDR3 spans 17 amino acids. The CDR3 protein is CASSLGPDGWAGDGYTF. The CDR3 bases are TGTGCCAGCAGCTTAGGACCAGACGGGTGGGCAGGGGATGGCTACACCTTC.

V usage is TRBV7-9 and J usage is TRBJ1-1; 7 nucleotides line up with TRBD1. The trim removed 5 bases at V and 0 bases at J, leaving 6 bases unmatched. The CDR3 consists of 15 residues. Germline values: CDR1 SEHNR, CDR2 FQNEAQ (reference sequence). CDR3: CASSGTANLNTEAFF. The CDR3 DNA reads as TGTGCCAGCAGCGGGACAGCCAACTTGAACACTGAAGCTTTCTTT.

The chain carries TRBV7-9 and TRBJ1-5, with D hard to call. The CDR3 totals 11 residues. The V gene's germline CDR1 is SEHNR and CDR2 FQNEAQ (reference sequence). Deletions cut 5 bases from V and 8 bases from J, with 7 bases between. For the CDR3, the DNA is TGTGCCAGCAGCCGAGGAAAGCCCCAGCATTTT. Protein sequence: CASSRGKPQHF.

A single count supports this clone. The CDR3 DNA is TGTGCCTGGAGTCCGGGACTAGCGGTGGGGACCCAGTACTTC. Its protein is CAWSPGLAVGTQYF. The gene calls are TRBV30 and TRBJ2-5; the match to TRBD2 covers 11 bases. V trimming: 2 bases; J trimming: 7 bases; junction bases outside the gene matches: 6. Germline CDR1 GTSNPN, CDR2 SVGIG (reference sequence). This CDR3 contains 14 residues.

This chain uses TRBV28 with TRBJ1-1, with no clear D. V was trimmed by 3 bases and J by 4 bases, leaving 12 bases between them. CDR3 length: 14 amino acids. Germline V lookup: CDR1 MDHEN, CDR2 SYDVKM. The CDR3 DNA reads TGTGCCAGCAGTTTTAGGGAGTTGGTCACTGAAGCTTTCTTT. Amino acid sequence: CASSFRELVTEAFF.

The V gene is TRBV6-5, the J gene TRBJ1-1, with TRBD1 matching over 9 bases. Germline CDR1 is MNHEY and CDR2 is SVGAGI. This CDR3 is built from 12 residues. V lost 5 bases and J lost 10; bases outside the gene matches: 5. CDR3 sequence reads: CASSRDRVRAFF. In DNA, the CDR3 is TGTGCCAGCAGTCGGGACAGGGTGAGAGCTTTCTTT.

The rearrangement uses TRBV7-9 and TRBJ1-1; D call uncertain. The germline V and J ends were trimmed by 0 bases and 0 bases, with 8 bases remaining between them. The CDR3 spans 15 residues. Germline lookup yields CDR1 SEHNR and CDR2 FQNEAQ (reference sequence). In DNA, the CDR3 is TGTGCCAGCAGCTTAGCTCCAAGTATGAACACTGAAGCTTTCTTT. Protein product: CASSLAPSMNTEAFF.

This rearrangement joins TRBV10-2 to TRBJ1-5; D unclear. The germline gives CDR1 WSHSY, CDR2 SAAADI. This CDR3 is 15 amino acids long. V was trimmed by 0 bases and J by 4 bases, leaving 10 bases between them. CDR3 sequence (DNA): TGCGCCAGCAGTGAGTCGGGGAGCTCAAATCAGCCCCAGCATTTT. This translates into CASSESGSSNQPQHF.

This chain uses TRBV5-6 with TRBJ2-1; D gene ambiguous. Trimming cost V 1 base and J 0 bases, with 5 bases left between them. CDR3 length: 14 residues. Per the germline V gene, CDR1 is SGHDT and CDR2 is YYEEEE. The CDR3 region is CASSLMSSYNEQFF. In DNA form, the CDR3 reads TGTGCCAGCAGCTTGATGAGCTCCTACAATGAGCAGTTCTTC.